This T cell receptor beta chain was sequenced during a study of response to subunit inactivated influenza vaccine. TCRdb reprocessed the RT-PCR reads via MiXCR and lists one record per CDR3 protein. This table has hundreds of thousands of distinct CDR3 sequences, 15% to 19% appearing once. The CDR3 is 16 residues long. V shed 2 bases and J 6 bases; nucleotides not matched to a gene: 9. Looked up from germline, CDR1 is MNHEY and CDR2 is SVGEGT. Sequences were derived from PBMCs from blood, sampled roughly 12 days after vaccination. The sequence came from a man over 45 who received an inactivated influenza vaccine. The chain uses TRBV6-2 or TRBV6-3 and TRBJ2-1, with 8 bases that match TRBD2. This CDR3 is CASSYPGRGGGNEQFF. In DNA form, the CDR3 reads TGTGCCAGCAGTTACCCCGGGAGGGGAGGAGGCAATGAGCAGTTCTTC.